The 2 T cell receptor beta chains given below trace back to one sample, sequenced in a study of T cell responses to AZD1222 COVID-19 vaccine (dated by TCRdb to the early 2020s). According to the study, the label for this sample's time point signals: baseline before first vaccination. What the treatment or condition label conveys for this sample: meningococcal conjugate vaccine given as trial control. Libraries were built with the immunoSEQ multiplex PCR assay. Drawn from immuneACCESS, this table holds only the in-frame rearrangements with V and J called that TCRdb kept. Clones are partly lost; checked studies trace under half to an unresolved V gene and leave the rest unexplained. Here the sample has fewer than 250,000 clones; more than 85% occur a single time. The ten largest clones represent approximately 1% of the sample. The input for sequencing was peripheral blood, taken on day 0 of MenACWY control vaccination. All receptors derive from an adult in good health.

The rearrangement joins TRBV7-2 to TRBJ1-2, with D unresolved. The CDR3 extends over 12 amino acids. Germline V gene sequence: CDR1 SGHTA, CDR2 FQGNSA. Trimming took off 4 bases at V and 8 bases at J, with 11 bases between the two ends. CDR3 region: CASSSSGWGYTF. For the CDR3, the DNA is TGTGCCAGCAGCTCGTCGGGGTGGGGCTACACCTTC.

The chain is built from TRBV7-2 and TRBJ1-2; D unresolved. CDR1 is SGHTA, CDR2 FQGNSA, per germline. V was shortened by 2 bases and J by 2 bases, with 9 bases between the two germline ends. CDR3 length: 14 amino acids. The CDR3 coding sequence is TGTGCCAGCAGCTTACCAACTCGGAACTATGGCTACACCTTC. Its protein product is CASSLPTRNYGYTF.